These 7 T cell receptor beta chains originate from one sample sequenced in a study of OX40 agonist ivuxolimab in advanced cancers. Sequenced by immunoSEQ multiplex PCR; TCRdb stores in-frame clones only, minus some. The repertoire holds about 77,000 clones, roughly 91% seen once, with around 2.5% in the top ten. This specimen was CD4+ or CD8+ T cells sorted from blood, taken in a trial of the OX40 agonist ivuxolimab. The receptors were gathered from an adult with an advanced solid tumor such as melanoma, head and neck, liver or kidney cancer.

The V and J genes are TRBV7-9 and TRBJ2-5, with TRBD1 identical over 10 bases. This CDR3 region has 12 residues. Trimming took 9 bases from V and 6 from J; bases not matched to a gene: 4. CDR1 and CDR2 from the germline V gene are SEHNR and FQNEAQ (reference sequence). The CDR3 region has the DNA TGTGCCAGTGGGGACAGGGGAAAGACCCAGTACTTC. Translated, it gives CASGDRGKTQYF.

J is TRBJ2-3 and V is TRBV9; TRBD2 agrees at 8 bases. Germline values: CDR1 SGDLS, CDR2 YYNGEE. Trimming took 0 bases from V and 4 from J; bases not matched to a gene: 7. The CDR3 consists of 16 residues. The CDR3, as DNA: TGTGCCAGCAGCGTAGGTAGCGGGGCGCACCCAGATACGCAGTATTTT. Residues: CASSVGSGAHPDTQYF.

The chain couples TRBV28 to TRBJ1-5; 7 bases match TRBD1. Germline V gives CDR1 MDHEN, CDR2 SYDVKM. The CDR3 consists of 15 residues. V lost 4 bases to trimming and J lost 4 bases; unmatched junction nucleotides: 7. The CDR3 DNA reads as TGTGCCAGCAGTTCTTACAGGGGTGTGAATCAGCCCCAGCATTTT. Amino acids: CASSSYRGVNQPQHF. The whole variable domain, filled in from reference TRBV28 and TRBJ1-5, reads DVKVTQSSRYLVKRTGEKVFLECVQDMDHENMFWYRQDPGLGLRLIYFSYDVKMKEKGDIPEGYSVSREKKERFSLILESASTNQTSMYLCASSSYRGVNQPQHFGDGTRLSIL.

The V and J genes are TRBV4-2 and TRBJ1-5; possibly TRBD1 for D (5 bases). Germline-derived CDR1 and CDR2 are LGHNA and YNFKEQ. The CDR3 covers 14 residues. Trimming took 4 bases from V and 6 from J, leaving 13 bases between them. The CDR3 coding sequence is TGTGCCAGCAGCCCTGATTGGAGGGGTCAGCCCCAGCATTTT. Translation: CASSPDWRGQPQHF.

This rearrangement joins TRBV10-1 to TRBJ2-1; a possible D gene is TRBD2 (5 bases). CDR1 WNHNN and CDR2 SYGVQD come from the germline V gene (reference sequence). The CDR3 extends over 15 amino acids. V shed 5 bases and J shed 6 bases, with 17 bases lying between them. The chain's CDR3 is CASSPRTGHSNEQFF. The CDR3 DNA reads TGCGCCAGCAGTCCGCGGACTGGCCACAGCAATGAGCAGTTCTTC.

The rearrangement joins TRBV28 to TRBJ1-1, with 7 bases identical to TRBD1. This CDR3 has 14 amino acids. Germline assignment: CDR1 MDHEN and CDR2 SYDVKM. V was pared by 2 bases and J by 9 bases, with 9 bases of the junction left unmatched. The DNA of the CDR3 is TGTGCCAGCAGTTTAGAGCAGGGGGGGGGAAAAGCTTTCTTT. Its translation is CASSLEQGGGKAFF.

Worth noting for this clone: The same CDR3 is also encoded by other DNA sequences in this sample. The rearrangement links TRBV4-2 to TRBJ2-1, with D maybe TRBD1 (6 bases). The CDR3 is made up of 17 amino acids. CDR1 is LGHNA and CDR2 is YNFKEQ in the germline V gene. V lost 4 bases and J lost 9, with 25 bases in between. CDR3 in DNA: TGTGCCAGCAGCCCCCAGGCAGGGGCCCAAGGGAAGGTTGAGCAGTTCTTC. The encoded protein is CASSPQAGAQGKVEQFF.